Shown below are 32 T cell receptor beta chains from a single sample sequenced in a study of CXCR3-negative and CXCR3-positive naive CD8 T cells. The study, taken as a whole, reports: Naive cells positive for CXCR3 carried more hydrophobic TRB CDR3s than CXCR3-negative ones.

The TRB libraries of cDNA were built by UMI-labeled 5' RACE. TCRdb re-called the 5' RACE reads; one entry per CDR3 protein, DNA not given. The sample table sets out approximately 100,000 distinct CDR3 sequences. These receptors lack a known antigen. Sequencing was carried out using naive CXCR3+ CD8+ T cells from blood. Described subset: CD45RO-CCR7+CD27+CD95- naive CD8+ T cells expressing CXCR3 (TNR3+). Receptor source: a human donor in good health. Some clones in this sample may be carry-over from other donors' samples.

V is TRBV7-9 and J is TRBJ1-4; the TRBD1 assignment by TCRdb is unverifiable without DNA. There are 15 residues in the CDR3. Germline assignment: CDR1 SEHNR and CDR2 FQNEAQ (reference sequence). The CDR3 loop is CASSDRDRGIEKLFF.

The V call is TRBV9, the J call TRBJ2-1. The CDR3 loop spans 13 amino acids. Germline V lookup: CDR1 SGDLS, CDR2 YYNGEE. The CDR3 reads CASSVRQADEQFF.

CDR3 in amino acids: CSAAEVGGYTF. V gene TRBV29-1 combines with J gene TRBJ1-2. From germline, CDR1 is SQVTM and CDR2 ANQGSEA. The CDR3 sequence is 11 residues long. Full variable domain (rest looked up from reference TRBV29-1 and TRBJ1-2): SAVISQKPSRDICQRGTSLTIQCQVDSQVTMMFWYRQQPGQSLTLIATANQGSEATYESGFVIDKFPISRPNLTFSTLTVSNMSPEDSSIYLCSAAEVGGYTFGSGTRLTVV.

V and J are TRBV13 and TRBJ2-7; without DNA, the TCRdb call of TRBD2 cannot be checked. The CDR3 has 16 amino acids. Germline V CDR1 and CDR2: PRHDT, FYEKMQ (reference sequence). The CDR3 loop is CASSSPNWTSGRGQYF.

The chain has TRBV6-5 and TRBJ2-1; TCRdb reports TRBD2, a call that lacks DNA to check it against. The CDR3 is made up of 14 amino acids. Per the germline V gene, CDR1 is MNHEY and CDR2 is SVGAGI. CDR3 sequence reads: CASSYGGSYNEQFF.

The chain joins TRBV29-1 to TRBJ2-3; no DNA is available, so the TRBD2 call from TCRdb remains unchecked. The CDR3 extends over 14 amino acids. Germline assignment: CDR1 SQVTM and CDR2 ANQGSEA. The CDR3 here is CSVEGSGSTDTQYF.

This chain connects TRBV4-3 to TRBJ1-2. Germline lookup yields CDR1 LGHNA and CDR2 YSLEER. This CDR3 contains 15 residues. The CDR3 here is CASSQDWVLGSGYTF.

The chain carries TRBV25-1 and TRBJ1-1. The CDR3 totals 11 residues. Germline values: CDR1 MGHDK, CDR2 SYGVNS. The CDR3 protein is CASISGLEAFF.

The chain links TRBV28 to TRBJ2-1; the TCRdb call, TRBD1, lacks DNA for checking. The CDR3 has 14 amino acids. The germline CDR1 and CDR2 sequences are MDHEN and SYDVKM. This CDR3 reads CASSGGTDYNEQFF.

CDR3 sequence: CASSKLGGRAILVVGGTDTQYF. The V call is TRBV21-1, the J call TRBJ2-3; TCRdb lists TRBD1, though no DNA is available to test this call. TRBV21-1 is recorded as a pseudogene. This CDR3 has 22 amino acids.

The gene calls are TRBV29-1 and TRBJ2-2. Germline-derived CDR1 and CDR2 are SQVTM and ANQGSEA. The CDR3 runs 12 residues. Here the CDR3 reads CSVERFTGELFF.

The J gene is TRBJ2-4, the V gene TRBV6-5; TCRdb lists TRBD2, though no DNA is available to test this call. The length of the CDR3 is 20 residues. Germline-derived CDR1 and CDR2 are MNHEY and SVGAGI. This chain's CDR3 is CASRNHAGTSGTAAKNIQYF.

The genes are TRBV21-1 and TRBJ1-5; the D gene TCRdb calls, TRBD1, cannot be checked with no DNA. TRBV21-1 constitutes a pseudogene. The CDR3 spans 17 residues. CDR3 sequence reads: CASTGGGGRDSNQPQHF.

The chain is built from TRBV29-1 and TRBJ1-3; TCRdb proposes TRBD1, but this gene call is untestable without DNA. This CDR3 is built from 15 residues. Per germline, CDR1 SQVTM and CDR2 ANQGSEA. The CDR3 is CSVEGTLGSGNTIYF.

V usage is TRBV7-7 and J usage is TRBJ2-1; absent DNA, TCRdb's TRBD2 call cannot be checked. This CDR3 spans 13 amino acids. Germline assignment: CDR1 SSHAT and CDR2 FNYEAQ (reference sequence). The CDR3 spells CASSTSGSYEQFF.

The chain carries TRBV25-1 and TRBJ2-5; TCRdb's D call, TRBD1, is unchecked because there is no DNA. This CDR3 spans 17 amino acids. Germline V gene sequence: CDR1 MGHDK, CDR2 SYGVNS. Here the CDR3 reads CASIPRGVATSQETQYF. Together with reference TRBV25-1 and TRBJ2-5, the CDR3 gives the full variable domain: EADIYQTPRYLVIGTGKKITLECSQTMGHDKMYWYQQDPGMELHLIHYSYGVNSTEKGDLSSESTVSRIRTEHFPLTLESARPSHTSQYLCASIPRGVATSQETQYFGPGTRLLVL.

This chain connects TRBV20-1 to TRBJ2-1; TCRdb reports TRBD2, a call that lacks DNA to check it against. The CDR3 consists of 16 residues. Per germline, CDR1 DFQATT and CDR2 SNEGSKA (reference sequence). CDR3 sequence reads: CSAKSAGTSVHNEQFF.

This chain uses TRBV29-1 with TRBJ1-2; TCRdb indicates TRBD1, and absent DNA this call remains unverified. The CDR3 is 14 residues long. CDR1 and CDR2 (germline): SQVTM, ANQGSEA. The CDR3 reads CSVPGQLDNYGYTF. Supplemented by reference TRBV29-1 and TRBJ1-2, the full variable domain reads SAVISQKPSRDICQRGTSLTIQCQVDSQVTMMFWYRQQPGQSLTLIATANQGSEATYESGFVIDKFPISRPNLTFSTLTVSNMSPEDSSIYLCSVPGQLDNYGYTFGSGTRLTVV.

The chain employs TRBV7-9 and TRBJ2-7; the TCRdb D gene call, TRBD2, has no DNA to confirm it. The V gene's germline CDR1 is SEHNR and CDR2 FQNEAQ (reference sequence). The CDR3 contains 16 residues. CDR3 protein: CASSWGDQAEAYEQYF. Variable domain in full (rest from reference TRBV7-9 and TRBJ2-7): DTGVSQNPRHKITKRGQNVTFRCDPISEHNRLYWYRQTLGQGPEFLTYFQNEAQLEKSRLLSDRFSAERPKGSFSTLEIQRTEQGDSAMYLCASSWGDQAEAYEQYFGPGTRLTVT.

J is TRBJ2-2 and V is TRBV6-6; TCRdb returns TRBD2, unconfirmable since there is no DNA. CDR3 length: 16 amino acids. Germline V gene sequence: CDR1 MNHNY, CDR2 SVGAGI (reference sequence). CDR3 in amino acids: CASSPGGSGGAGELFF.

This rearrangement joins TRBV5-5 to TRBJ2-1. The CDR3 is 13 residues long. The germline gives CDR1 SGHKS, CDR2 YYEKEE (reference sequence). The CDR3 protein is CASSLGAWDEQFF.

V usage is TRBV2 and J usage is TRBJ2-3. The CDR3 runs 16 residues. Looked up from germline, CDR1 is SNHLY and CDR2 is FYNNEI. CDR3 sequence: CASESWSFSSTDTQYF.

The chain joins TRBV7-9 to TRBJ1-1; there is no DNA to check the TCRdb D call of TRBD1. Per germline, CDR1 SEHNR and CDR2 FQNEAQ (reference sequence). The CDR3 consists of 13 residues. CDR3 region: CASSFSGDTEAFF.

The chain combines TRBV12-5 with TRBJ2-1; TCRdb indicates TRBD1, and absent DNA this call remains unverified. CDR1 and CDR2 (germline): LGHNT, FRNRAP. The CDR3 loop spans 16 amino acids. The CDR3 reads CASGGQGRGQYNEQFF.

The rearrangement uses TRBV6-5 and TRBJ2-1; TCRdb returns TRBD2, unconfirmable since there is no DNA. This CDR3 has 12 amino acids. Germline V gives CDR1 MNHEY, CDR2 SVGAGI. The CDR3 protein is CASSYSGNEQFF.

This chain joins TRBV4-2 and TRBJ2-7; TCRdb selects TRBD1, and the lack of DNA leaves this call unchecked. Looked up from germline, CDR1 is LGHNA and CDR2 is YNFKEQ. CDR3 size: 14 residues. CDR3: CASSPPGETYEQYF.

The rearrangement links TRBV27 to TRBJ1-5. The CDR3 totals 12 residues. The V gene's germline CDR1 is MNHEY and CDR2 SMNVEV (reference sequence). CDR3 region: CASSFTGQPQHF.

This chain joins TRBV9 and TRBJ1-1. Germline loops: CDR1 SGDLS, CDR2 YYNGEE. CDR3 length equals 15 residues. CDR3: CASSGSGPVYTEAFF.

The chain employs TRBV7-2 and TRBJ1-1. CDR3 length equals 14 residues. CDR1 is SGHTA, CDR2 FQGNSA, per germline. The CDR3: CASSWEGTNTEAFF.

The CDR3 protein is CASSLGRSSYEQYF. The chain is built from TRBV13 and TRBJ2-7. CDR3 length: 14 residues. Per the germline V gene, CDR1 is PRHDT and CDR2 is FYEKMQ (reference sequence).

The chain joins TRBV10-1 to TRBJ2-1; TCRdb outputs TRBD1, but without DNA this stays unchecked. From germline, CDR1 is WNHNN and CDR2 SYGVQD (reference sequence). This CDR3 is built from 11 residues. CDR3 in amino acids: CASSDGHEQFF.

The V gene is TRBV29-1, the J gene TRBJ2-2; TCRdb returns TRBD1, unconfirmable since there is no DNA. Germline CDR1 SQVTM, CDR2 ANQGSEA. This CDR3 comprises 16 residues. The CDR3 region is CSAVGSRGRNTGELFF.